The rows below give T cell receptor beta chains drawn from one sample of a study of technical replicates of blood from a handful of donors. The assay was immunoSEQ multiplex PCR, and TCRdb's table has in-frame clones only and misses some. The repertoire holds roughly 80,000 clones, about 91% seen once, with around 0.26% in the top ten. Material: T cells isolated from PBMCs. These receptors were obtained from a human donor in good health. CDR3s include the opening cysteine and the closing phenylalanine or tryptophan. A row's size may be missing; if present it is once, few, many or a size class.

.,TRBJ2-7,TRBV7-6,CASSQGAIQGQWEQYF
.,TRBJ2-2,TRBV5-8,CASSFIPGGTGELFF
.,TRBJ2-7,TRBV4-2,CASSQERDREQYF
.,TRBJ1-5,TRBV30,CAWNRQMNQPQHF
.,TRBJ2-3,TRBV27,CASSLSPSGRRLTQYF
.,TRBJ2-3,TRBV6-4,CASSDRTGNTDTQYF
.,TRBJ1-2,TRBV7-9,CASRREAAGQGYGYTF
.,TRBJ2-2,TRBV11-3,CASSLDYGGGFTGELFF
.,TRBJ1-5,TRBV19,CASSIRGGGQPQHF
.,TRBJ1-4,TRBV7-9,CASSPGHNNEKLFF
.,TRBJ1-6,TRBV9,CASSVGDSDSPLHF
.,TRBJ2-2,TRBV4-2,CASSQWTSGDTGELFF
.,TRBJ2-7,TRBV5-6,CASSLAMSWGPKSYEQYF
.,TRBJ2-5,TRBV9,CASSPLPLAGRETQYF
.,TRBJ1-6,TRBV5-1,CASSDKKSSYNSPLHF
.,TRBJ1-2,TRBV5-6,CASSSGTSNGYTF
.,TRBJ2-1,TRBV10-1,CASSGQGRSYNEQFF
.,TRBJ2-3,TRBV10-1,CASSDSSDTQYF
.,TRBJ2-1,TRBV5-1,CASSDDRTAPLNSNEQFF
.,TRBJ2-5,TRBV2,CASTPEVIRAETQYF
.,TRBJ1-2,TRBV5-1,CASGDGTGTQYGYTF
.,TRBJ2-3,TRBV5-6,CASSVSRGATDTQYF
.,TRBJ2-2,TRBV30,CAWSVKGATGELFF
.,TRBJ2-1,TRBV13,CASSIQGLNNEQFF
.,TRBJ2-5,TRBV6-5,CASSSGGTQYF
.,TRBJ2-7,TRBV9,CASSARDREHEQYF
.,TRBJ2-5,TRBV5-1,CASSVTGGEETQYF
.,TRBJ2-1,TRBV4-1,CASSHLSGSSYNEQFF
few,TRBJ1-1,TRBV13,CASSLGHTGEWNTEAFF
.,TRBJ2-3,TRBV15,CATSRGTSGRYGDTQYF
.,TRBJ2-2,TRBV9,CASSVEVRNGELFF
.,TRBJ1-1,TRBV6-5,CASKGLMNTEAFF
.,TRBJ1-5,TRBV19,CASRSGGWQPQHF
.,TRBJ2-7,TRBV13,CASSLGMGLAGGPPGSDYEQYF
.,TRBJ1-4,TRBV6-5,CASSYTVATNEKLFF
.,TRBJ1-6,TRBV5-5,CASSLGSHNSPLHF
.,TRBJ2-3,TRBV7-2,CASSLGYLIAGTDTQYF
once,TRBJ2-7,TRBV7-2,CASSSSQTSHREQYF
.,TRBJ2-1,TRBV29-1,CSVVRRRYNEQFF
.,TRBJ2-1,TRBV11-2,CASSLVLADEQFF
.,TRBJ2-1,TRBV2,CASSDPSGTGGYNEQFF
.,TRBJ2-1,TRBV30,CAWANRDRAYNEQFF
.,TRBJ1-1,TRBV28,CASRAAGGASTEAFF
.,TRBJ1-2,TRBV6-6,CASSYAPGYGYTF
.,TRBJ1-1,TRBV6-1,CASSETLGEMNTEAFF
.,TRBJ2-1,TRBV7-9,CASGGASGAHKNEQFF
once,TRBJ2-7,TRBV11-1,CASSLASSEYEQYF
once,TRBJ1-2,TRBV5-1,CASSTAGRDYGYTF
.,TRBJ2-5,TRBV5-1,CASSLSPQGPKETQYF
.,TRBJ1-1,TRBV6-5,CASSYSFAGRSEAFF
.,TRBJ1-1,TRBV5-1,CASIGGTSTEAFF
.,TRBJ1-6,TRBV4-1,CASRTPVRASPLHF
.,TRBJ1-6,TRBV7-9,CASSHTAGGIGGSPLHF
.,TRBJ2-5,TRBV4-1,CASSQTGSQETQYF
.,TRBJ2-3,TRBV7-2,CASSFYIDTQYF
.,TRBJ2-1,TRBV30,CAWSPGLAGIEQFF
.,TRBJ1-2,TRBV27,CASSLAGPNYGYTF
.,TRBJ2-7,TRBV6-5,CASSTGTAYEQYF
.,TRBJ2-1,TRBV20-1,CSATVYNEQFF
.,TRBJ1-4,TRBV28,CATLSLTVRLTTNEKLFF